The 19 T cell receptor beta chains listed next were all sequenced from one sample in a study of blood T cell repertoires in COVID-19. Only in-frame clones appear in the TCRdb table, and some are missing; sequencing was by immunoSEQ multiplex PCR. There are 30,000 to 35,000 clones in the sample; 60% to 80% occur only once, and roughly 14% lies in the top ten. The specimen was peripheral blood. The source is a man aged 80 or over with active or convalescent COVID-19.

The genes are TRBV7-6 and TRBJ2-1; D is unclear. The CDR3 length is 14 residues. Deletions cut 2 bases from V and 5 bases from J, with 10 bases between. The germline V gene has CDR1 SGHVS and CDR2 FNYEAQ. This CDR3 reads CASSLSVGNNEQFF. The CDR3 DNA follows: TGTGCCAGCAGCTTAAGCGTTGGTAACAATGAGCAGTTCTTC.

The V call is TRBV7-9, the J call TRBJ1-6; D is undetermined. The CDR3 length is 12 residues. V was trimmed by 6 bases and J by 6 bases, leaving 6 bases between them. Germline lookup yields CDR1 SEHNR and CDR2 FQNEAQ (reference sequence). The CDR3 DNA is TGTGCCAGCAGTACAACTAATTCACCCCTCCACTTT. It encodes CASSTTNSPLHF. The full variable domain, in which reference TRBV7-9 and TRBJ1-6 provide the parts outside the CDR3, is DTGVSQNPRHKITKRGQNVTFRCDPISEHNRLYWYRQTLGQGPEFLTYFQNEAQLEKSRLLSDRFSAERPKGSFSTLEIQRTEQGDSAMYLCASSTTNSPLHFGNGTRLTVT.

The rearrangement uses TRBV6-5 and TRBJ2-7; 8 nucleotides agree with TRBD1. Germline CDR1 and CDR2: MNHEY and SVGAGI. The CDR3 contains 12 residues. After removal of 7 bases from V and 3 bases from J, the junction contained 2 bases not matched to a gene. CDR3 region: CASKGQGYEQYF. CDR3 sequence (DNA): TGTGCCAGCAAAGGACAGGGCTACGAGCAGTACTTC.

Concerning this clone: Possible read error: a much larger clone is one base away. CDR3 in DNA: TGTGCCAGCAGCTTAGGGCAGCAAGAGACCCAGTACTTC. It encodes CASSLGQQETQYF. The rearrangement uses TRBV11-3 and TRBJ2-5, with D hard to call. Trimming took off 1 base at V and 2 bases at J, with 5 bases between the two ends. CDR1 and CDR2 (germline): SGHNT, YENEEA. The CDR3 has 13 residues.

The J gene is TRBJ2-1, the V gene TRBV19, with 10 bases matching TRBD2. Germline CDR1 reads LNHDA; CDR2 reads SQIVND (reference sequence). After removal of 3 bases from V and 6 bases from J, the junction contained 11 bases not matched to a gene. The CDR3 has 17 amino acids. CDR3 protein: CASSITQAGGRVNEQFF. The CDR3 DNA is TGTGCCAGTAGTATTACTCAAGCGGGAGGGCGGGTCAATGAGCAGTTCTTC.

The gene calls are TRBV14 and TRBJ1-1; TRBD1 is a possible D gene (6 bases). CDR3 length: 13 amino acids. V shed 6 bases and J shed 4 bases, with 12 bases lying between them. Germline CDR1 and CDR2: SGHDN and FVKESK. This CDR3 reads CASSQYRATEAFF. The CDR3 DNA sequence: TGTGCCAGCAGTCAATACAGGGCCACTGAAGCTTTCTTT.

The rearrangement joins TRBV19 to TRBJ1-5; D remains ambiguous. Germline CDR1 is LNHDA and CDR2 is SQIVND (reference sequence). The CDR3 is 15 amino acids. The V end lost 1 base, the J end lost 0 bases, and 7 bases lay between the germline ends. CDR3: CASSIGRVSNQPQHF. For the CDR3, the DNA is TGTGCCAGTAGTATAGGACGGGTTAGCAATCAGCCCCAGCATTTT.

The chain has TRBV28 and TRBJ1-4; no reliable D call. This CDR3 has 15 amino acids. Germline CDR1 is MDHEN and CDR2 is SYDVKM. With 8 bases removed from V and 8 bases from J, the gap between germline ends came to 21 bases. CDR3 nucleotides: TGTGCCAGCTCGATGACCCCGACATTTAGGGAAAAACTGTTTTTT. Protein sequence: CASSMTPTFREKLFF.

This rearrangement joins TRBV18 to TRBJ2-3; D unresolved. The CDR3 is 15 amino acids. V shed 3 bases and J shed 5 bases, with 15 bases lying between them. Germline V gene data show CDR1 as KGHSH and CDR2 as LQKENI. CDR3 amino acids: CASSPSPSPGDTQYF. CDR3 in DNA: TGTGCCAGCTCACCCTCCCCGAGCCCTGGAGATACGCAGTATTTT.

The chain couples TRBV24-1 to TRBJ2-3; D may be TRBD2 (5 bases). CDR3 length equals 16 residues. Trimming left V 0 bases short and J 6 bases short, with 15 bases between. CDR1 is KGHDR and CDR2 is SFDVKD in the germline V gene. The CDR3 DNA is TGTGCCACCAGTGATTTGCATAGGTCGGGGAAGGATACGCAGTATTTT. The encoded protein is CATSDLHRSGKDTQYF.

The V gene is TRBV7-9, the J gene TRBJ2-7; TRBD1 might be the D (6 bases). The CDR3 contains 14 residues. The V gene's germline CDR1 is SEHNR and CDR2 FQNEAQ (reference sequence). Trimming cost V 1 base and J 5 bases, with 12 bases left between them. CDR3 nucleotide sequence: TGTGCCAGCAGCTTAGTTGCAGGGGCCAACGAGCAGTACTTC. Translating gives CASSLVAGANEQYF.

The rearrangement uses TRBV19 and TRBJ1-1; D remains unclear. Germline V lookup: CDR1 LNHDA, CDR2 SQIVND (reference sequence). The CDR3 length is 11 residues. V was shortened by 6 bases and J by 5 bases, with 7 bases between the two germline ends. CDR3 DNA sequence: TGTGCCAGTAGATTGAGGACTGAAGCTTTCTTT. Encoded protein: CASRLRTEAFF.

By its share, this clone is medium-sized. V usage is TRBV7-9 and J usage is TRBJ2-7; D perhaps matches TRBD2 (6 bases). The CDR3 consists of 13 residues. Trimming cost V 4 bases and J 6 bases, with 13 bases left between them. CDR1 and CDR2 (germline): SEHNR, FQNEAQ (reference sequence). In DNA form, the CDR3 reads TGTGCCAGCAGCTCGGAGGGAGGTTTCGAGCAGTACTTC. Its protein is CASSSEGGFEQYF.

This clone has more than one count but fewer than ten. V is TRBV6-1 and J is TRBJ1-5, with D hard to call. The germline V and J ends were trimmed by 3 bases and 0 bases, with 12 bases remaining between them. The CDR3 loop spans 16 amino acids. CDR1 and CDR2 (germline): MNHNS, SASEGT. The CDR3 loop reads CASSDLAVYSNQPQHF. The DNA for the CDR3 is TGTGCCAGCAGTGACTTGGCGGTCTATAGCAATCAGCCCCAGCATTTT.

The V call is TRBV27, the J call TRBJ2-3; no definite D call. The CDR3 covers 15 residues. CDR1 MNHEY and CDR2 SMNVEV come from the germline V gene (reference sequence). Trimming took 3 bases from V and 1 from J, leaving 11 bases between them. CDR3 protein: CASSFLVGGTDTQYF. The CDR3 region has the DNA TGTGCCAGCAGTTTTTTGGTAGGAGGCACAGATACGCAGTATTTT.

The chain uses TRBV19 and TRBJ1-5, with D possibly matching TRBD1 (5 bases). This CDR3 has 16 amino acids. Germline lookup yields CDR1 LNHDA and CDR2 SQIVND (reference sequence). Trimming shortened V by 8 bases and J by 6 bases, and 23 bases separated the two germline ends. CDR3: CASAFEAGREGQPQHF. The CDR3 DNA sequence: TGTGCCAGTGCTTTCGAAGCCGGCAGGGAAGGTCAGCCCCAGCATTTT.

This clone has a single count. The genes are TRBV28 and TRBJ1-3; the match to TRBD1 covers 9 bases. This CDR3 has 15 residues. V was clipped by 4 bases and J by 2 bases; unmatched bases: 3. Germline CDR1 and CDR2: MDHEN and SYDVKM. CDR3 loop: CASSSTGGPGNTIYF. Written as DNA, the CDR3 is TGTGCCAGCAGTTCCACAGGGGGCCCTGGAAACACCATATATTTT. The full variable domain, in which reference TRBV28 and TRBJ1-3 provide the parts outside the CDR3, is DVKVTQSSRYLVKRTGEKVFLECVQDMDHENMFWYRQDPGLGLRLIYFSYDVKMKEKGDIPEGYSVSREKKERFSLILESASTNQTSMYLCASSSTGGPGNTIYFGEGSWLTVV.

This clone was seen a single time. V usage is TRBV7-9 and J usage is TRBJ2-6; D ambiguous. The V gene lost 3 bases and the J gene lost 2 bases, with 5 bases spanning the gap. The CDR3 runs to 14 residues. The germline CDR1 and CDR2 sequences are SEHNR and FQNEAQ (reference sequence). CDR3 region: CASSFPAGANVLTF. As DNA, the CDR3 is TGTGCCAGCAGCTTTCCTGCTGGGGCCAACGTCCTGACTTTC.

This rearrangement joins TRBV7-9 to TRBJ2-2; 9 positions agree with TRBD1. The CDR3 consists of 15 residues. CDR1 and CDR2 (germline): SEHNR, FQNEAQ (reference sequence). Trimming at V came to 3 bases and at J to 3 bases, leaving 2 bases not matched to a gene. CDR3 loop: CASSFRDRDTGELFF. The CDR3 region has the DNA TGTGCCAGCAGCTTCCGGGACAGGGACACCGGGGAGCTGTTTTTT.